A single sample is the source of the 8 T cell receptor beta chains below, sequenced in a study of cytomegalovirus exposure and HLA in healthy donors. PCR amplification relied on 60 Vbeta primers (plus 13 Jbeta primers). The data were produced by immunoSEQ multiplex PCR, yet TCRdb's version contains in-frame clones alone and is incomplete. The table lists 95,000 to 100,000 clones, approximately 85% of them singletons. The source material was PBMCs. The receptors stem from a man aged 30 to 39 in good health and CMV-seronegative.

This rearrangement joins TRBV2 to TRBJ2-7; 8 bases match TRBD2. The CDR3 has 16 residues. Germline assignment: CDR1 SNHLY and CDR2 FYNNEI. The ends lost 0 bases at V and 5 bases at J; junction bases unmatched: 9. CDR3 protein: CASSEAWWRGEHEQYF. The DNA of the CDR3 is TGTGCCAGCAGTGAAGCTTGGTGGCGGGGGGAGCACGAGCAGTACTTC.

The V call is TRBV7-3, the J call TRBJ2-2, with D hard to call. CDR1 is SGHTA, CDR2 FQGTGA, per germline. Trimming removed 0 bases at V and 4 bases at J, with 6 bases between. The CDR3 consists of 14 residues. CDR3 sequence (DNA): TGTGCCAGCAGCTTAACGGCCCGCACCGGGGAGCTGTTTTTT. This encodes CASSLTARTGELFF.

This clone has only one observation. J is TRBJ1-2 and V is TRBV6-5; D is perhaps TRBD1 (6 bases). The length of the CDR3 is 13 residues. Germline CDR1 MNHEY, CDR2 SVGAGI. The V gene lost 6 bases and the J gene lost 4 bases, with 12 bases spanning the gap. The CDR3 coding sequence is TGTGCCAGCAGCCGGGACACCTCCTATGGCTACACCTTC. Translated: CASSRDTSYGYTF.

The gene calls are TRBV5-6 and TRBJ2-7; 7 nucleotides align to TRBD2. The CDR3 extends over 17 amino acids. After removal of 1 base from V and 1 base from J, the junction contained 11 bases not matched to a gene. The germline gives CDR1 SGHDT, CDR2 YYEEEE. The CDR3 here is CASSLNFPSGFSYEQYF. The DNA for the CDR3 is TGTGCCAGCAGCTTGAATTTTCCTAGCGGATTTTCCTACGAGCAGTACTTC.

In this sample, this clone turned up a few times. This chain links TRBV11-3 with TRBJ2-2; possible D gene TRBD2, 5 bases. Germline CDR1 SGHNT, CDR2 YENEEA. Trimming cost V 4 bases and J 5 bases, with 14 bases left between them. The CDR3 sequence is 15 residues long. This CDR3 reads CASSSRRTGTGELFF. The CDR3 DNA reads TGTGCCAGCAGCTCCCGGCGGACGGGGACCGGGGAGCTGTTTTTT.

J is TRBJ1-2 and V is TRBV28, with no clear D. Germline V gives CDR1 MDHEN, CDR2 SYDVKM. The CDR3 runs 15 residues. Trimming pared 6 bases from V and 2 bases from J, leaving 16 bases between. CDR3 DNA sequence: TGTGCCAGCAGCACCGGGTCAGGACTAAACTATGGCTACACCTTC. Its translation is CASSTGSGLNYGYTF.

This chain joins TRBV30 and TRBJ1-1; D gene uncertain. The germline CDR1 and CDR2 sequences are GTSNPN and SVGIG (reference sequence). The V and J ends lost 5 bases and 1 base respectively, with 8 bases between them. The CDR3 spans 12 residues. The CDR3 sequence: CAWAGGNTEAFF. The CDR3 DNA reads as TGTGCCTGGGCGGGAGGGAACACTGAAGCTTTCTTT. Full variable domain (missing parts from reference TRBV30 and TRBJ1-1): SQTIHQWPATLVQPVGSPLSLECTVEGTSNPNLYWYRQAAGRGLQLLFYSVGIGQISSEVPQNLSASRPQDRQFILSSKKLLLSDSGFYLCAWAGGNTEAFFGQGTRLTVV.

The rearrangement links TRBV6-5 to TRBJ1-4, with 9 nucleotides matching TRBD1. CDR1 and CDR2 from the germline V gene are MNHEY and SVGAGI. The CDR3 length is 16 residues. Unmatched junction bases numbered 3, after V lost 1 base and J lost 3 bases. The CDR3, as DNA: TGTGCCAGCAGTTACTGGGGACAGGGTCCTAATGAAAAACTGTTTTTT. Protein sequence: CASSYWGQGPNEKLFF.